A selection of T cell receptor beta chains follows, all from one sample in a study of blood T cell repertoires in COVID-19. The method was immunoSEQ multiplex PCR; TCRdb's version includes in-frame clones alone and lacks a portion of them. The data hold 150,000 or so clones, with 78% observed a single time. Source material: peripheral blood. All receptors come from a man older than 75 with acute or convalescent COVID-19. The CDR3 runs from the conserved cysteine through the conserved F or W. Fields, in order: J gene, clone size, V gene, D gene, CDR3 protein, CDR3 DNA. D genes are given only for firm matches. Clone size is given for some rows only: seen once, a few or many times, or a class if the clone is expanded.

TRBJ1-3	few	TRBV21-1	.	CASSKVTGKGPGNTIYF	TGTGCCAGCAGCAAAGTAACAGGGAAGGGACCTGGAAACACCATATATTTT
TRBJ1-6	.	TRBV3-1/TRBV3-2	.	CASSQEFPLSSYNSPLHF	TGTGCCAGCAGCCAAGAATTCCCACTAAGCTCCTATAATTCACCCCTCCACTTT
TRBJ1-2	.	TRBV7-9	.	CASSPSLGGLNGYTF	TGTGCCAGCAGCCCGAGCCTTGGGGGCTTGAATGGCTACACCTTC
TRBJ2-1	.	TRBV19	.	CASSIVLRISYNEQFF	TGTGCCAGTAGTATAGTACTGCGGATCTCCTACAATGAGCAGTTCTTC
TRBJ2-3	few	TRBV5-4	TRBD2	CASSPGLAGADTQYF	TGTGCCAGCAGCCCGGGACTAGCGGGGGCAGATACGCAGTATTTT
TRBJ1-1	.	TRBV19	.	CASRGSWSGNTEAFF	TGTGCCAGCAGGGGTTCGTGGTCGGGGAACACTGAAGCTTTCTTT
TRBJ1-2	.	TRBV5-1	.	CASRQTTIYGYTF	TGCGCCAGCAGGCAAACAACCATCTATGGCTACACCTTC
TRBJ2-3	.	TRBV2	TRBD2	CASNIPSGGASDTQYF	TGTGCCAGCAATATTCCTAGCGGGGGGGCGTCAGATACGCAGTATTTT
TRBJ2-5	.	TRBV30	TRBD1	CAWRRGLRETQYF	TGTGCCTGGAGGAGGGGGCTGCGAGAGACCCAGTACTTC
TRBJ2-2	.	TRBV29-1	TRBD2	CSYSGTTHTGELFF	TGCAGCTACTCCGGGACTACGCACACCGGGGAGCTGTTTTTT
TRBJ1-1	.	TRBV7-6	.	CASSLIQNTEAFF	TGTGCCAGCAGCTTGATACAGAACACTGAAGCTTTCTTT
TRBJ1-3	.	TRBV19	.	CASSIGASSGNTIYF	TGTGCCAGTAGTATAGGCGCGAGCTCTGGAAACACCATATATTTT
TRBJ1-1	few	TRBV6-5	TRBD1	CASRGQGAGDTEAFF	TGTGCCAGCAGGGGACAGGGGGCAGGCGACACTGAAGCTTTCTTT